The 26 T cell receptor beta chains below were found in one sample sequenced in a study of blood T cell repertoires in COVID-19. Measured with immunoSEQ multiplex PCR; TCRdb has only the in-frame clones, and not every one. The sample lists 95,000 to 100,000 clones, about 80% seen once, with 24% in the top ten. Sequencing was done on a sample of peripheral blood. The receptors stem from a human donor in a cohort sampled during active COVID-19.

The V call is TRBV6-5, the J call TRBJ2-3; no firm D call. Germline CDR1 MNHEY, CDR2 SVGAGI. Trimming stripped 6 bases from V and 1 base from J, with 8 bases between. The CDR3 consists of 13 residues. The CDR3 coding sequence is TGTGCCAGCAGGCACTTACGCACAGATACGCAGTATTTT. Translation gives CASRHLRTDTQYF.

The chain couples TRBV6-5 to TRBJ2-3; TRBD2 matches at 9 bases. The CDR3 spans 14 residues. CDR1 is MNHEY and CDR2 is SVGAGI in the germline V gene. The CDR3 DNA reads as TGTGCATCGTCGCTAGCGGGGAGCACAGATACGCAGTATTTT. Residues: CASSLAGSTDTQYF.

This sequence joins TRBV3-1 (or the pseudogene TRBV3-2) and TRBJ1-2; D ambiguous. This CDR3 comprises 13 residues. The V end was cut by 0 bases, the J end by 8 bases, with 10 bases between. Germline lookup yields CDR1 LGHDT and CDR2 YNNKEL (reference sequence). Here the CDR3 reads CASSQDLRGGYTF. The CDR3 DNA follows: TGTGCCAGCAGCCAAGACCTGAGAGGCGGCTACACCTTC.

This chain links TRBV10-2 with TRBJ1-1; D remains unclear. The CDR3 consists of 13 residues. From germline, CDR1 is WSHSY and CDR2 SAAADI. The germline V and J ends were trimmed by 4 bases and 1 base, with 7 bases remaining between them. The CDR3 region has the DNA TGCGCCAGCAGTGTGGCGGGGAACACTGAAGCTTTCTTT. This translates into CASSVAGNTEAFF.

This chain joins TRBV18 and TRBJ1-2; 8 bases match TRBD1. The CDR3 covers 14 residues. Germline V gene lookup returns CDR1 KGHSH and CDR2 LQKENI. J lost 3 bases, V lost 2 bases, and 2 bases had no gene match. The CDR3 loop reads CASSPIQGDYGYTF. The CDR3 nucleotides read TGTGCCAGCTCACCAATACAGGGGGACTATGGCTACACCTTC.

This clone has a handful of counts. The chain recombines TRBV7-6 with TRBJ2-1; 8 nucleotides agree with TRBD2. Germline V gene lookup returns CDR1 SGHVS and CDR2 FNYEAQ. V lost 1 base and J lost 3; bases outside the gene matches: 5. This CDR3 spans 16 amino acids. This CDR3 is CASSLDAGGLYNEQFF. CDR3 DNA: TGTGCCAGCAGCTTAGATGCGGGGGGCCTCTACAATGAGCAGTTCTTC.

The chain recombines TRBV7-8 with TRBJ2-2, with D tentatively TRBD1 (6 bases). This CDR3 region has 15 residues. The germline V and J ends were trimmed by 5 bases and 2 bases, with 12 bases remaining between them. Germline CDR1 and CDR2: SGHVS and FQNEAQ. The CDR3 loop is CASSPPGHNTGELFF. CDR3 sequence (DNA): TGTGCCAGCAGCCCCCCGGGACATAACACCGGGGAGCTGTTTTTT.

Regarding this clone: One junction end disagrees with the germline gene, perhaps due to a read error. Other DNA sequences from this sample encode an identical CDR3 as well. V gene TRBV7-7 combines with J gene TRBJ2-3; TRBD1 agrees at 7 bases. Germline V lookup: CDR1 SSHAT, CDR2 FNYEAQ (reference sequence). This CDR3 spans 14 amino acids. Here the CDR3 DNA reads TGTGCTAGCAGCTTAACAGGGGGCACAGATACGCAGTATTTT. Amino acid sequence: CASSLTGGTDTQYF.

The chain has TRBV2 and TRBJ1-2; perhaps TRBD1 as D (5 bases). The CDR3 is 13 residues long. Germline values: CDR1 SNHLY, CDR2 FYNNEI. V was cut by 10 bases and J by 4 bases, with 16 bases left in between. The CDR3 DNA reads TGTGCCACCCAGCGGGGGGTCTCCTATGGCTACACCTTC. This encodes CATQRGVSYGYTF.

In its sample, this clone was seen a few times. V usage is TRBV28 and J usage is TRBJ2-7; the match to TRBD2 covers 10 bases. The CDR3 runs 16 residues. Germline V gene lookup returns CDR1 MDHEN and CDR2 SYDVKM. V dropped 2 bases and J dropped 7; count of bases not matched to a gene: 11. CDR3 coding DNA: TGTGCCAGCAGTTTACCCCTAAGCGGGAGGGCCGAGGAGCAGTACTTC. This translates into CASSLPLSGRAEEQYF.

This clone was detected only once. The chain employs TRBV3-1 (or the pseudogene TRBV3-2) and TRBJ2-3, with D possibly matching TRBD2 (6 bases). Germline V gives CDR1 LGHDT, CDR2 YNNKEL (reference sequence). This CDR3 region has 17 residues. Trimming removed 0 bases at V and 0 bases at J, with 13 bases between. CDR3 sequence reads: CASSQDQLALSTDTQYF. CDR3 sequence (DNA): TGTGCCAGCAGCCAAGATCAGCTAGCGCTTAGCACAGATACGCAGTATTTT.

For the CDR3, the DNA is TGTGCCAGTAGTATAGATCCTAGGTTGCCCCAGCATTTT. Translating gives CASSIDPRLPQHF. The chain uses TRBV19 and TRBJ1-5; D ambiguous. CDR1 is LNHDA and CDR2 is SQIVND in the germline V gene (reference sequence). There are 13 residues in the CDR3. V gave up 0 bases and J gave up 9 bases, with 9 bases separating them.

The chain combines TRBV27 with TRBJ1-1; D is unresolved. V lost 2 bases and J lost 4, with 20 bases in between. The length of the CDR3 is 17 residues. Germline-derived CDR1 and CDR2 are MNHEY and SMNVEV (reference sequence). The CDR3 DNA reads TGTGCCAGCAGTTTAATTCCTACTCCAAGTGGGCGCACTGAAGCTTTCTTT. Amino acids: CASSLIPTPSGRTEAFF.

The rearrangement joins TRBV3-1 (or the pseudogene TRBV3-2) to TRBJ2-1, with 13 nucleotides matching TRBD2. The CDR3 consists of 15 residues. The V segment lost 1 base and the J segment 9 bases; nucleotides outside the gene matches: 3. Germline V CDR1 and CDR2: LGHDT, YNNKEL (reference sequence). The CDR3 DNA reads TGTGCCAGCAGCCAAGGGACTAGCGGGGGACGTGAGCAGTTCTTC. Translated: CASSQGTSGGREQFF.

The genes are TRBV7-8 and TRBJ2-2, with unresolved D. Germline V gives CDR1 SGHVS, CDR2 FQNEAQ. Trimming shortened V by 5 bases and J by 2 bases, and 6 bases separated the two germline ends. The CDR3 runs to 13 residues. CDR3 DNA sequence: TGTGCCAGCAGCCGAACTAACACCGGGGAGCTGTTTTTT. It codes for CASSRTNTGELFF.

V and J are TRBV15 and TRBJ2-5, with D possibly being TRBD1 (6 bases). Trimming cost V 0 bases and J 4 bases, with 18 bases left between them. CDR3 length: 17 residues. Germline lookup yields CDR1 LNHNV and CDR2 YYDKDF (reference sequence). CDR3 nucleotide sequence: TGTGCCACCAGCAGAGACCCCCCACAGGGAATGGCAGAGACCCAGTACTTC. Translating gives CATSRDPPQGMAETQYF.

The chain carries TRBV7-2 and TRBJ1-1; 10 bases line up with TRBD1. CDR1 and CDR2 from the germline V gene are SGHTA and FQGNSA. The length of the CDR3 is 16 residues. Unmatched junction bases numbered 6, after V lost 5 bases and J lost 0 bases. The CDR3, as DNA: TGTGCCAGCAGCCTGGGGACAGGGGCGATGAACACTGAAGCTTTCTTT. It translates to CASSLGTGAMNTEAFF.

J is TRBJ1-5 and V is TRBV28, with a weak D call TRBD1 (6 bases). Trimming left V 2 bases short and J 0 bases short, with 11 bases between. Per the germline V gene, CDR1 is MDHEN and CDR2 is SYDVKM. This CDR3 has 16 amino acids. This CDR3 is CASSLSRGYSNQPQHF. For the CDR3, the DNA is TGTGCCAGCAGTTTAAGCAGGGGTTATAGCAATCAGCCCCAGCATTTT.

This clone showed up just a few times. The chain links TRBV12-3 or TRBV12-4 to TRBJ2-5; D is undetermined. This CDR3 contains 11 residues. The V and J ends lost 4 bases and 5 bases respectively, with 5 bases between them. In DNA, the CDR3 is TGTGCCAGCAGTTCACATGAGACCCAGTACTTC. The encoded protein is CASSSHETQYF.

This sequence joins TRBV3-1 (or the pseudogene TRBV3-2) and TRBJ1-3; TRBD1 matches at 7 bases. Germline trimming cut 4 bases from V and 0 bases from J; bases unmatched to any gene: 6. The CDR3 is made up of 16 amino acids. Germline V gene lookup returns CDR1 LGHDT and CDR2 YNNKEL (reference sequence). This CDR3 is CASSPLTGTSGNTIYF. Here the CDR3 DNA reads TGTGCCAGCAGCCCCTTGACAGGGACCTCTGGAAACACCATATATTTT.

This chain joins TRBV6-5 and TRBJ2-2; 9 nucleotides match TRBD2. J lost 1 base, V lost 3 bases, and 3 bases had no gene match. This CDR3 region has 16 residues. Per the germline V gene, CDR1 is MNHEY and CDR2 is SVGAGI. CDR3 region: CASSYYSGRNTGELFF. CDR3 bases: TGTGCCAGCAGTTATTATAGCGGGAGGAACACCGGGGAGCTGTTTTTT.

This chain links TRBV4-1 with TRBJ2-7; D perhaps matches TRBD1 (5 bases). From germline, CDR1 is MGHRA and CDR2 YSYEKL. V lost 1 base to trimming and J lost 0 bases, with 10 bases between them. The CDR3 loop spans 15 amino acids. The DNA for the CDR3 is TGCGCCAGCAGCCAAGTTGAACAGGTCTCCTACGAGCAGTACTTC. Its protein product is CASSQVEQVSYEQYF.

This clone was seen more than once but under ten times. The chain is built from TRBV21-1 and TRBJ2-7; the table's D call, TRBD1, has no DNA check behind it. TRBV21-1 constitutes a pseudogene. CDR3 length: 16 amino acids. DNA for the CDR3: TGTGCCAGCAGCAAACAGGGTTTTTGGGGAATTCGCGAGCAGTACTTC. Amino acids: CASSKQGFWGIREQYF.

The J gene is TRBJ2-1, the V gene TRBV7-9; D is possibly TRBD1 (6 bases). Trimming cost V 2 bases and J 3 bases, with 11 bases left between them. Germline V gives CDR1 SEHNR, CDR2 FQNEAQ (reference sequence). The CDR3 spans 15 residues. This CDR3 reads CASSLTGGVYNEQFF. CDR3 DNA sequence: TGTGCCAGCAGCTTAACTGGGGGCGTCTACAATGAGCAGTTCTTC.

This sequence joins TRBV2 and TRBJ1-1; 8 bases fit TRBD1. Trimming removed 6 bases from V and 4 bases from J; junction bases left unmatched: 10. Looked up from germline, CDR1 is SNHLY and CDR2 is FYNNEI. The CDR3 length is 15 residues. The CDR3 loop is CASRRTGWGITEAFF. The CDR3 nucleotides are TGTGCCAGCAGGAGGACAGGGTGGGGTATCACTGAAGCTTTCTTT.

The chain is built from TRBV9 and TRBJ2-1; 10 nucleotides agree with TRBD1. With 3 bases clipped from V and 6 bases from J, the junction kept 6 bases outside the gene matches. Germline CDR1 is SGDLS and CDR2 is YYNGEE. This CDR3 spans 15 amino acids. CDR3 loop: CASSADRGRFNEQFF. DNA of the CDR3: TGTGCCAGCAGCGCAGACAGGGGGCGCTTCAATGAGCAGTTCTTC.